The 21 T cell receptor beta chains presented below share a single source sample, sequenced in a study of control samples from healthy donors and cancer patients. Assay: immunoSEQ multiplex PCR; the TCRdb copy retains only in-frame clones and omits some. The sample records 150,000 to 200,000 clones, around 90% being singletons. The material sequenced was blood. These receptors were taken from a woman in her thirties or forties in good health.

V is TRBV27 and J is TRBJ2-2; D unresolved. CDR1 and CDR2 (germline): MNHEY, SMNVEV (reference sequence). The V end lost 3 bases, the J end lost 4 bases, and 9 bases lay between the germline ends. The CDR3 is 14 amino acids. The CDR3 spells CASSFTVITGELFF. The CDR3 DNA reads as TGTGCCAGCAGTTTTACGGTTATCACCGGGGAGCTGTTTTTT.

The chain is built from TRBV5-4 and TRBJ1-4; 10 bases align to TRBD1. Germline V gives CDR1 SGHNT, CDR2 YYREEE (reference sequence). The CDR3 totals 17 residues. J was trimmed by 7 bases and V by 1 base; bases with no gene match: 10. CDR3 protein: CASSLKGQGGFGEKLFF. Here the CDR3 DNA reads TGTGCCAGCAGCTTGAAAGGACAGGGGGGATTCGGTGAAAAACTGTTTTTT.

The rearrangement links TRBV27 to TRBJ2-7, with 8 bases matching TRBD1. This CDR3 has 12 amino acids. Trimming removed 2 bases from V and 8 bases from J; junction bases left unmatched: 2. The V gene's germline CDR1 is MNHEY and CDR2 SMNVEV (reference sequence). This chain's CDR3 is CASSLAGGKQYF. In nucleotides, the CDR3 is TGTGCCAGCAGTTTAGCAGGGGGCAAGCAGTACTTC.

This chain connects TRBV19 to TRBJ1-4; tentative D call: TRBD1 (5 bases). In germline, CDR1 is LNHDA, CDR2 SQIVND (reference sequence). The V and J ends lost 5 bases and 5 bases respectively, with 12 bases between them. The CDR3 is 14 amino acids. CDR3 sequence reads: CASSLRQGNEKLFF. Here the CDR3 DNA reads TGTGCCAGTAGTTTGCGCCAGGGAAATGAAAAACTGTTTTTT.

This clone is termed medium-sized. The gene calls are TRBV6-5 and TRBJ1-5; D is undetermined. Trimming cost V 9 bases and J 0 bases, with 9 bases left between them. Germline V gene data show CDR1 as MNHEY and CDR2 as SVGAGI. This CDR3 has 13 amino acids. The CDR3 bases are TGTGCCAGGGCGATTATTAGCAATCAGCCCCAGCATTTT. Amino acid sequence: CARAIISNQPQHF.

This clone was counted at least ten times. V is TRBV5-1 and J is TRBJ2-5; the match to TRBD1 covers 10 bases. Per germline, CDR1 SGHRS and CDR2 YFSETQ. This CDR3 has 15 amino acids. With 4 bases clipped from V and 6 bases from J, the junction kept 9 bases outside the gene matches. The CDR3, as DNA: TGCGCCAGCAGCCCGGACAGGGGGTTAATTAAGACCCAGTACTTC. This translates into CASSPDRGLIKTQYF.

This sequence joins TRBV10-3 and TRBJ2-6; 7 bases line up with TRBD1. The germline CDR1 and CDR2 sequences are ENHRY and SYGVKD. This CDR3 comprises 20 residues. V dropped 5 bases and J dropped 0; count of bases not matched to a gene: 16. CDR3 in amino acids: CAISPEYPGQRLSGANVLTF. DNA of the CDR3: TGTGCCATCAGTCCAGAATATCCGGGACAGAGACTCTCTGGGGCCAACGTCCTGACTTTC.

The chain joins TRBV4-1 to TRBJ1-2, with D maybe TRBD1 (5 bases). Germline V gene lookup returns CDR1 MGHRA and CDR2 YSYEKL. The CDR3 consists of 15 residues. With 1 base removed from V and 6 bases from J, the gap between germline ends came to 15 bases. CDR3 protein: CASSQVGGSLDGYTF. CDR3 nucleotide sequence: TGCGCCAGCAGCCAAGTGGGGGGGTCCTTGGATGGCTACACCTTC.

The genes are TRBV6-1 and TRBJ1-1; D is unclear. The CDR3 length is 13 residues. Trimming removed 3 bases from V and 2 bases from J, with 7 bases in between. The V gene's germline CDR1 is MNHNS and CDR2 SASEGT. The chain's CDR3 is CASSDQANTEAFF. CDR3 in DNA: TGTGCCAGCAGTGATCAGGCTAACACTGAAGCTTTCTTT.

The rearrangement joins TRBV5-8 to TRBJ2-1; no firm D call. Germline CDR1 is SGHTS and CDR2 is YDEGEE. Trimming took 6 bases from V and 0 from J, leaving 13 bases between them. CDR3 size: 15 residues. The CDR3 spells CASIFSVSSYNEQFF. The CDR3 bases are TGTGCCAGCATATTTTCAGTGAGCTCCTACAATGAGCAGTTCTTC.

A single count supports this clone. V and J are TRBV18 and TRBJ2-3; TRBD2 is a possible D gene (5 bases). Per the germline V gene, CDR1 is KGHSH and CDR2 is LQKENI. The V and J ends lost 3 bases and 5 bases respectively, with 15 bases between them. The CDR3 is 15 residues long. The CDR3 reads CASSPPGSVKDTQYF. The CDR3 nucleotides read TGTGCCAGCTCACCGCCGGGGTCGGTGAAAGATACGCAGTATTTT.

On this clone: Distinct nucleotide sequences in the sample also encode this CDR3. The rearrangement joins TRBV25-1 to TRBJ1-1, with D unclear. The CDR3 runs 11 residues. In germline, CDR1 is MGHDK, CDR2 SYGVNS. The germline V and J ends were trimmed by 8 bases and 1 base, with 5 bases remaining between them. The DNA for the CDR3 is TGTGCCAGCCAAGGGAACACTGAAGCTTTCTTT. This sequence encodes CASQGNTEAFF.

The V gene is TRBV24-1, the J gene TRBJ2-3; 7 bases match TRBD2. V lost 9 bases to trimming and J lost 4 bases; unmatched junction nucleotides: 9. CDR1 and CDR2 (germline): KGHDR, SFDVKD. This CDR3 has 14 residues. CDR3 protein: CATARAGSSDTQYF. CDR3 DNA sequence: TGTGCCACCGCCAGAGCGGGGTCCTCAGATACGCAGTATTTT.

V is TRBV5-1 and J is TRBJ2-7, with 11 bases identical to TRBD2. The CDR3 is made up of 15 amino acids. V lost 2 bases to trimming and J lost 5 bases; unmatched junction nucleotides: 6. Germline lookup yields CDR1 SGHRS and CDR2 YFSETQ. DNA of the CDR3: TGCGCCAGCAGCTTCGGGTTAGCGGGGGGGAACGAGCAGTACTTC. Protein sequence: CASSFGLAGGNEQYF.

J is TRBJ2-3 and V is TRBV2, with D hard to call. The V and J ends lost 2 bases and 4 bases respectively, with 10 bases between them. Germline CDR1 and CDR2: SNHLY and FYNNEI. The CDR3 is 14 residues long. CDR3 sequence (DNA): TGTGCCAGCAGTGAAAGGTGGCCCCCAGATACGCAGTATTTT. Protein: CASSERWPPDTQYF.

In nucleotides, the CDR3 is TGTGCCAGCAGAGACCGACAGGGGGAAACTGAAGCTTTCTTT. Translating it yields CASRDRQGETEAFF. The chain recombines TRBV2 with TRBJ1-1, with TRBD1 matching 9 bases. The V gene end was trimmed by 6 bases and the J gene end by 5 bases; junction bases not matched to a gene: 7. This CDR3 contains 14 residues. The V gene's germline CDR1 is SNHLY and CDR2 FYNNEI.

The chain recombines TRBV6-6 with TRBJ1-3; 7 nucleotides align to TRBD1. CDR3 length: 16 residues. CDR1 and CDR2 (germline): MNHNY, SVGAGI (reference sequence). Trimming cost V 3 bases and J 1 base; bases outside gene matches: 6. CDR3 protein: CASSYFETGSGNTIYF. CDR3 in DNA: TGTGCCAGCAGTTATTTTGAGACAGGGTCTGGAAACACCATATATTTT.

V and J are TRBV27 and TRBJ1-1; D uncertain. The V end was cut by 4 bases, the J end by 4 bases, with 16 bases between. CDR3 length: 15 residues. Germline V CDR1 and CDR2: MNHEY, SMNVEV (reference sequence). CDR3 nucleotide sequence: TGTGCCAGCAGTTCCCGGCCCGTTCGGGCCACTGAAGCTTTCTTT. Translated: CASSSRPVRATEAFF.

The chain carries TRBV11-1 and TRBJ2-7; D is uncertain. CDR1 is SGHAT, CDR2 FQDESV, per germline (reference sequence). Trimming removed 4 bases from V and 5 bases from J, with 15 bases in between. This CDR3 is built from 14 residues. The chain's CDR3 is CASSSLNDDNEQYF. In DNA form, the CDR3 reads TGTGCCAGCAGCTCCCTAAACGACGACAACGAGCAGTACTTC.

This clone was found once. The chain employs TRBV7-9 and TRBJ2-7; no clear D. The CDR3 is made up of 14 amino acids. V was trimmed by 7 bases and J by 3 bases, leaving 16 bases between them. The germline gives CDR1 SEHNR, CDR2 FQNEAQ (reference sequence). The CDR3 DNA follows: TGTGCCAGCAACACCCAAGCCGGCGACTACGAGCAGTACTTC. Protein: CASNTQAGDYEQYF.

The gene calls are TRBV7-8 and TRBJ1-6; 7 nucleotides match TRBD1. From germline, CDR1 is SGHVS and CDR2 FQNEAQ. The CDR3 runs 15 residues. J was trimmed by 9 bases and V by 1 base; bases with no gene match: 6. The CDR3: CASSLGQGRSSPLHF. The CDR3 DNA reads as TGTGCCAGCAGCTTAGGACAGGGTAGATCTTCACCCCTCCACTTT.